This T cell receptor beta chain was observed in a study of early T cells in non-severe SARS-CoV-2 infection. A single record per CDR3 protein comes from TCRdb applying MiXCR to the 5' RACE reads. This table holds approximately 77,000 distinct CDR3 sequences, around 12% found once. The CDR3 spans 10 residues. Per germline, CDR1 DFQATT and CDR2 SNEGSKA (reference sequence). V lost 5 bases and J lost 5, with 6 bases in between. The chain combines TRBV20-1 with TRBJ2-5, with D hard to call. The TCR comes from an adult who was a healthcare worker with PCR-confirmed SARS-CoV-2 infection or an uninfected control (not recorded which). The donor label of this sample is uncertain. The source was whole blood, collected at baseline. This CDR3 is CSAAEETQYF. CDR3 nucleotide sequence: TGCAGTGCTGCGGAGGAGACCCAGTACTTC.